Following are 2 T cell receptor beta chains from one sample sequenced in a study of shared clonotypes between healthy human individuals (dated by TCRdb to the early 2020s). The library was made by the immunoSEQ multiplex PCR assay. The table was pulled from immuneACCESS by TCRdb, which kept in-frame rearrangements only. Such tables lose some clones; where checked, under half of the loss comes from unresolved V genes, and the rest has no known cause. The sample includes around 990,000 clones, with approximately 80% observed a single time. The ten largest clones add up to 0.89% of the sample. Material for sequencing was memory CD4+ T cells from PBMCs. This specimen's cell subset or site label, interpreted: CD45RA-negative fraction. The source of these receptors is a young man in good health. Some clones in this sample may be carry-over from other donors' samples.

The rearrangement links TRBV19 to TRBJ2-1; maybe TRBD1 (8 bases). This CDR3 contains 14 residues. The germline gives CDR1 LNHDA, CDR2 SQIVND (reference sequence). The germline V and J ends were trimmed by 7 bases and 4 bases, with 14 bases remaining between them. CDR3 in amino acids: CASKRDRLYNEQFF. The CDR3 DNA sequence: TGTGCCAGTAAGCGGGACAGGCTTTACAATGAGCAGTTCTTC.

This clone was detected only once. With only one base between it and a far larger clone, this is likely a read error. The chain is built from TRBV2 and TRBJ2-7; 8 bases are shared with TRBD2. Germline-derived CDR1 and CDR2 are SNHLY and FYNNEI. The CDR3 consists of 15 residues. In nucleotides, the CDR3 is TGTGCCAGCAGTGACGTCACTAGCGGCTCCTGCGAGCAGTACTTC. This codes for CASSDVTSGSCEQYF.